The present T cell receptor (beta chain) was sequenced within a study of T cell responses to AZD1222 COVID-19 vaccine. Study information: Second doses were pooled across both intervals (about 4 or about 12 weeks). Study-wide results and limits: There were repertoire samples only from the period after the peak T cell response.

Measured with immunoSEQ multiplex PCR; TCRdb has only the in-frame clones, and not every one. This sample has around 120,000 clones, with almost 90% found just once. The sample holds one count of this clone. Its antigen is undetermined. V was clipped by 4 bases and J by 1 base, with 16 bases between them. The CDR3 contains 16 residues. The germline V gene has CDR1 LNHDA and CDR2 SQIVND (reference sequence). The source is an adult in good health. Sequenced material: peripheral blood, taken on day 0 of AZD1222 vaccination. The gene calls are TRBV19 and TRBJ1-1, with D possibly TRBD1 on 6 matching bases. CDR3 protein: CASSSGRGAPNTEAFF. The DNA of the CDR3 is TGTGCCAGTAGTAGTGGCCGGGGGGCCCCGAACACTGAAGCTTTCTTT.